These T cell receptor beta chains were read from a single sample in a study of neurological immune-mediated disorders. TCRdb called the 5' RACE reads again in MiXCR, with one record for every CDR3 protein. The data contain roughly 70,000 distinct CDR3 sequences, around 5.5% of them singletons. The sequencing input was PBMCs. The receptors were sampled from a woman in her thirties with multiple sclerosis. Both conserved end residues are part of each CDR3. D genes are given only for firm matches. Expanded clones are given a class, and other clones once, few, many or no size at all.

D gene	CDR3 length	V gene	J gene	clone size	CDR3 DNA	CDR3 protein
-	12	TRBV29-1	TRBJ1-4	many	TGCAGCGTGCAGAGGGCTAATGAAAAACTGTTTTTT	CSVQRANEKLFF
-	13	TRBV5-1	TRBJ1-2	medium-sized	TGCGCCAGCAGCCCGGGACGGTCGTATGGCTACACCTTC	CASSPGRSYGYTF
TRBD1	15	TRBV27	TRBJ1-2	-	TGTGCCAGCAGTTCAAGGACAGGGATAAACTATGGCTACACCTTC	CASSSRTGINYGYTF
-	13	TRBV5-1	TRBJ2-1	many	TGCGCCAGCAGCTTAGTCAGAAACAATGAGCAGTTCTTC	CASSLVRNNEQFF
TRBD1	14	TRBV5-1	TRBJ2-7	many	TGCGCCAGCAGCCTCAGACAGGGGGGCGACGAGCAGTACTTC	CASSLRQGGDEQYF
-	16	TRBV7-2	TRBJ2-2	many	TGTGCCAGCAGCTTAAGGCCAGCGGAGGTTGGCGGGGAGCTGTTTTTT	CASSLRPAEVGGELFF
-	14	TRBV5-1	TRBJ1-2	many	TGCGCCAGCAGCTTCCAGACACCCAACTATGGCTACACCTTC	CASSFQTPNYGYTF
-	16	TRBV4-1	TRBJ1-2	-	TGCGCCAGCAGCCAAGCCCCTATGGGGTCCGCCTATGGCTACACCTTC	CASSQAPMGSAYGYTF
TRBD2	16	TRBV5-6	TRBJ2-3	-	TGTGCCAGCAGCGTGGAGCTAGCGGGGCTCACAGATACGCAGTATTTT	CASSVELAGLTDTQYF
-	15	TRBV20-1	TRBJ1-6	-	TGCAGTGCTACCCGTTCAGGGGTGGGTAATTCACCCCTCAACTTT	CSATRSGVGNSPLNF
TRBD1	15	TRBV18	TRBJ1-1	many	TGTGCCAGCTCACCTCGGACAGGGGCGAACACTGAAGCTTTCTTT	CASSPRTGANTEAFF
-	16	TRBV18	TRBJ1-5	many	TGTGCCAGCTCCCAGAGAAGGGAGTACGCGAATCAGCCCCAGCATTTT	CASSQRREYANQPQHF
-	15	TRBV20-1	TRBJ2-2	many	TGCAGTGCTAGGGCACTAGCCCCCGGCACCGGGGAGCTGTTTTTT	CSARALAPGTGELFF
-	13	TRBV7-8	TRBJ1-1	many	TGTGCCAGCAGCTTCAACGGGGCCACTGAAGCTTTCTTT	CASSFNGATEAFF
-	14	TRBV6-1	TRBJ1-3	few	TGTGCCAGCAGTGAACCGGGAAAGGGAAACACCATATATTTT	CASSEPGKGNTIYF
-	16	TRBV20-1	TRBJ2-6	many	TGCAGTGCTAGATCTCGGGCGGACTCTGGGGCCAACGTCCTGACTTTC	CSARSRADSGANVLTF
-	13	TRBV24-1	TRBJ2-1	many	TGTGCCACCAGTGATTTGCCGGACAATGAGCAGTTCTTC	CATSDLPDNEQFF
TRBD1	19	TRBV4-1	TRBJ1-2	-	TGCGCCAGCAGCCAAGACGTAACCGCAAACGGCCTGACAGGGCACGGCTACACCTTC	CASSQDVTANGLTGHGYTF
-	14	TRBV27	TRBJ1-1	few	TGTGCCAGCAGGGGGGATCTGGTGAACACTGAAGCTTTCTTT	CASRGDLVNTEAFF
TRBD1	17	TRBV2	TRBJ2-3	many	TGTGCCAGCAGGAACCCAGACAGGGGTGAGGACACAGATACGCAGTATTTT	CASRNPDRGEDTDTQYF
-	15	TRBV5-5	TRBJ2-1	many	TGTGCCAGCAGCTTGGTGGGGATTTCCTACAATGAGCAGTTCTTC	CASSLVGISYNEQFF
TRBD1	17	TRBV29-1	TRBJ1-1	many	TGCAGCGTTGATACCCGACCTGGGACAGGGGGCAAGACTGAAGCTTTCTTT	CSVDTRPGTGGKTEAFF
-	16	TRBV28	TRBJ1-1	many	TGTGCCAGCAGTTTTTCACCGGGCCTGGAGGCCACTGAAGCTTTCTTT	CASSFSPGLEATEAFF
-	15	TRBV6-6	TRBJ2-3	-	TGTGCCAGCGGAAGGACCCTAAACCCCACAGATACGCAGTATTTT	CASGRTLNPTDTQYF
-	14	TRBV5-1	TRBJ1-3	many	TGCGCCAGCAGCTTATACGGCTCCGGAAACACCATATATTTT	CASSLYGSGNTIYF
-	12	TRBV5-1	TRBJ1-2	many	TGCGCCAGCAGCTTGGAAGTGGATGGCTACACCTTC	CASSLEVDGYTF
-	13	TRBV2	TRBJ2-2	many	TGTGCCAGCAGGAGAGATAACACCGGGGAGCTGTTTTTT	CASRRDNTGELFF
TRBD1	12	TRBV7-2	TRBJ1-4	many	TGTGCCAGCAGTTCGGACAGGGGAAAACTGTTTTTT	CASSSDRGKLFF
TRBD1	13	TRBV6-5	TRBJ1-2	many	TGTGCCAGCAGCTTAGGACAGGAGCGGGGCTACACCTTC	CASSLGQERGYTF
-	19	TRBV3-1	TRBJ2-3	many	TGTGCCAGCAGCCAGTTAGGAGGGACCCTCCTAATTAGCACAGATACGCAGTATTTT	CASSQLGGTLLISTDTQYF
TRBD1	14	TRBV20-1	TRBJ1-2	many	TGCAGTGCTACCCGTACCGGGACAGGGGGCGGCTACACCTTC	CSATRTGTGGGYTF
-	17	TRBV11-2	TRBJ1-6	many	TGTGCCAGCAGCGCGAGCGCGACGGCGCGACCCGCTTCACCCCTCAACTTT	CASSASATARPASPLNF
TRBD1	14	TRBV5-1	TRBJ1-5	many	TGCGCCAGCAGCTTGGGACAGGGGGCTCAGCCCCAGCATTTT	CASSLGQGAQPQHF
-	14	TRBV5-1	TRBJ2-7	many	TGCGCCAGCAGCTTGACAGGGTCGTCCTACGAGCAGTACTTC	CASSLTGSSYEQYF
TRBD1	17	TRBV7-2	TRBJ1-5	many	TGTGCCAGCAGCCCCAGACAGGGACTGGGACGGGGTCAGCCCCAGCATTTT	CASSPRQGLGRGQPQHF